These T cell receptor beta chains were read from a single sample in a study of cytomegalovirus exposure and HLA in healthy donors. Some clones are missing from TCRdb's copy, which holds only in-frame ones; the method was immunoSEQ multiplex PCR. The sample shows under 300,000 clones, around 81% of them seen only once. The sequencing sample was made of PBMCs. These receptors all come from a woman in her sixties in good health and CMV-seropositive. Both conserved end residues are part of each CDR3. The D gene is left open where the match is weak. The size of a clone is reported for some rows only, either as once, few or many, or as a class for expanded clones.

>TRBV11-2|16|TRBJ2-7|TRBD2|.
TGTGCCAGCAGCTTAGCGGGAGGGGTTTTTCCCTACGAGCAGTACTTC
CASSLAGGVFPYEQYF
>TRBV29-1|14|TRBJ1-3|TRBD1|.
TGCAGCGTTGGGCAGGGGGGTGTGGGGAACACCATATATTTT
CSVGQGGVGNTIYF
>TRBV6-5|14|TRBJ1-1|.|.
TGTGCCAGCAGTACTGGGGGGGCGCGCACTGAAGCTTTCTTT
CASSTGGARTEAFF
>TRBV11-2|14|TRBJ1-1|TRBD1|.
TGTGCCAGCAGAATACCGGGACAGCACACTGAAGCTTTCTTT
CASRIPGQHTEAFF
>TRBV11-3|15|TRBJ2-1|.|.
TGTGCCAGCAGCTTTGTGGGGGCTGGGCACAATGAGCAGTTCTTC
CASSFVGAGHNEQFF
>TRBV4-2|15|TRBJ2-1|.|few
TGTGCCAGCAGCCAAGCGATCGGGAGAGGTTATGAGCAGTTCTTC
CASSQAIGRGYEQFF
>TRBV29-1|11|TRBJ2-1|TRBD2|.
TGCAGCGTTGACGGACTAGTTGAGCAGTTCTTC
CSVDGLVEQFF
>TRBV19|14|TRBJ1-5|.|.
TGTGCCAGTAGACCGACGGGTAGCAATCAGCCCCAGCATTTT
CASRPTGSNQPQHF
>TRBV5-1|16|TRBJ2-1|TRBD2|.
TGCGCCAGCAGCTTGGGGGAGGGCCATCGATACAATGAGCAGTTCTTC
CASSLGEGHRYNEQFF
>TRBV29-1|13|TRBJ1-1|TRBD1|.
TGCAGCGTTAACGACAGGGGGTTTGCTGAAGCTTTCTTT
CSVNDRGFAEAFF
>TRBV28|14|TRBJ2-7|TRBD2|once
TGTGCCAGCAAAGGCGGGGGGGCGCCCTACGAGCAGTACTTC
CASKGGGAPYEQYF